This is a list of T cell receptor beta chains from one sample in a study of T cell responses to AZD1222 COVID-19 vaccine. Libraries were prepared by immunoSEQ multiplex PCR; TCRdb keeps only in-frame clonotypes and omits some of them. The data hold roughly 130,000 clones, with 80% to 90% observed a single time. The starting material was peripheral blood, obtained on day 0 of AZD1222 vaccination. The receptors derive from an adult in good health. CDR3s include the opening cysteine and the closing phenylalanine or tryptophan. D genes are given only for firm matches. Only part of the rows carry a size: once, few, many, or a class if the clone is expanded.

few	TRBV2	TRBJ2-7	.	TGTGCCAGCATTTATAGCCGTTTGGGGAGCTACGAGCAGTACTTC	CASIYSRLGSYEQYF
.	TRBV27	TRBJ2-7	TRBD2	TGTGCCAGCAGTTTAGCGGGGGACGAGCAGTACTTC	CASSLAGDEQYF
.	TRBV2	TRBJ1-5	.	TGTGCCAGCAGTGAGGATAGCGGGTATAGCAATCAGCCCCAGCATTTT	CASSEDSGYSNQPQHF
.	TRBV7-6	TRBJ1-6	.	TGTGCCAGCAGCCAACGAGAGTTCGGGGGCAATTCACCCCTCCACTTT	CASSQREFGGNSPLHF
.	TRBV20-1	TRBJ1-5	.	TGCAGTGCTAGTCCGGGGAATCAGCCCCAGCATTTT	CSASPGNQPQHF
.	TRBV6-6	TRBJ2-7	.	TGTGCCAGCAGTCAAGGTTTCTACGAGCAGTACTTC	CASSQGFYEQYF
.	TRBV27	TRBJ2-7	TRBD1	TGTGCCAGCAGTCACCGGGACAGGGCTACCTACGAGCAGTACTTC	CASSHRDRATYEQYF
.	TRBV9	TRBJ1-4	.	TGTGCCAGCAGCCCTCGAACAGGCACGGAAAAACTGTTTTTT	CASSPRTGTEKLFF
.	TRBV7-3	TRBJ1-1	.	TGTGCCAGCAGAGACAAGGCGGGGGAAGCTTTCTTT	CASRDKAGEAFF
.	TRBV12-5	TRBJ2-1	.	TGTGCTAGTGGCCCCTCAGGAGGTTTATCCTACAATGAGCAGTTCTTC	CASGPSGGLSYNEQFF
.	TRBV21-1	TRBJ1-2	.	TGTGCCAGCAGCACCCGACAGGGGGCAATTGGCTACACCTTC	CASSTRQGAIGYTF
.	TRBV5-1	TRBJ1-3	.	TGCGCCAGCAGCCCCGTGCGGACTGGAAACACCATATATTTT	CASSPVRTGNTIYF
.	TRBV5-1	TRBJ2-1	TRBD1	TGCGCCAGCAGCCCGGGACAGGGGTACAATGAGCAGTTCTTC	CASSPGQGYNEQFF
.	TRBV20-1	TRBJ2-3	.	TGCAGTGCTATGTGGGCAGATACGCAGTATTTT	CSAMWADTQYF
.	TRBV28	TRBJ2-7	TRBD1	TGTGCCAGCAGTTTCGGGGGAGACAGGGGAAGGAGTAGCGAGCAGTACTTC	CASSFGGDRGRSSEQYF
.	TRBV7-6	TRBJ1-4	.	TGTGCCAGCACCATGACGGGGGGGCGTTGGGAAAAACTGTTTTTT	CASTMTGGRWEKLFF
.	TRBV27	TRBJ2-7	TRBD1	TGTGCCAGCAGTCGTACAGGGGCCGAGACCTACGAGCAGTACTTC	CASSRTGAETYEQYF
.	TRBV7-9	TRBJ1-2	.	TGTGCCAGCAGCCTACAGGGTGGAGAGAACTATGGCTACACCTTC	CASSLQGGENYGYTF
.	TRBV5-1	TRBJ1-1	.	TGCGCCAGCAGCTTGGCCGGGGCGGCTGAAGCTTTCTTT	CASSLAGAAEAFF
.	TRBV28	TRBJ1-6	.	TGTGCCAGCACCCCTATAGGGAGCTCCTATAATTCACCCCTCCACTTT	CASTPIGSSYNSPLHF
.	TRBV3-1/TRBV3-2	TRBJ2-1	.	TGTGCCAGCAGCCAAGACGGGAGCTCCTACAATGAGCAGTTCTTC	CASSQDGSSYNEQFF
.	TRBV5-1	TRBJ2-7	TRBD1	TGCGCCAGCAGCATGGACAGGATGTGGGACTACGAGCAGTACTTC	CASSMDRMWDYEQYF
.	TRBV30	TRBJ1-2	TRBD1	TGTGCCTGCACAGGGGAAGGCTACACCTTC	CACTGEGYTF
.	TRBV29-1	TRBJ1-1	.	TGCAGCGTTTCCCCCGGGACGGACACTGAAGCTTTCTTT	CSVSPGTDTEAFF
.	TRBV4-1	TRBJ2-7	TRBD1	TGCGCCAGCAGCAACCGGGACAGGTCCTACGAGCAGTACTTC	CASSNRDRSYEQYF
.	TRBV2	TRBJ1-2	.	TGTGCCAGCAGTGAAGAAGTCTCCTATGGCTACACCTTC	CASSEEVSYGYTF
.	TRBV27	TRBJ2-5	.	TGTGCCAGCAGTCTAATTAGGGGTAACAAAGAGACCCAGTACTTC	CASSLIRGNKETQYF
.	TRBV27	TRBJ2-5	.	TGTGCCAGCAGTCCCCAACTAGGGGTCCAAGAGACCCAGTACTTC	CASSPQLGVQETQYF
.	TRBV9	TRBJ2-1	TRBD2	TGTGCCAGCAGCGTCAAACTAGCGGGAGGGAGCTCCTACAATGAGCAGTTCTTC	CASSVKLAGGSSYNEQFF
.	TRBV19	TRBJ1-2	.	TGTGCCAGTAGTATAGCCCTGTATGGCTACACCTTC	CASSIALYGYTF
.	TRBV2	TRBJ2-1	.	TGTGCCAGCAGGACGTGGTCCTACAATGAGCAGTTCTTC	CASRTWSYNEQFF
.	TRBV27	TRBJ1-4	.	TGTGCCAGCAGTGTCGTGTCGCGTGAAAAACTGTTTTTT	CASSVVSREKLFF
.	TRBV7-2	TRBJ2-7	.	TGTGCCAGCAGCTTATATAGGTACGAGCAGTACTTC	CASSLYRYEQYF
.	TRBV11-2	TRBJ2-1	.	TGTGCCAGCAGCTTAACCCTAAGCTCCTACAATGAGCAGTTCTTC	CASSLTLSSYNEQFF
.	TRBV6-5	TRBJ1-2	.	TGTGCCAGCACCTTCGGGGGAGGAAGCTATGGCTACACCTTC	CASTFGGGSYGYTF
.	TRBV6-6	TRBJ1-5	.	TGTGCCAGCAGTTACTCGACAGTTAGCAATCAGCCCCAGCATTTT	CASSYSTVSNQPQHF
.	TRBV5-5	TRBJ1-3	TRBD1	TGTGCCAGCAGCCATACGGGACAGAGCTCTGGAAACACCATATATTTT	CASSHTGQSSGNTIYF
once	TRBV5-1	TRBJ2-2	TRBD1	TGCGCCAGCAGCTTGGAAGGGACAGGGGGAAACACCGGGGAGCTGTTTTTT	CASSLEGTGGNTGELFF
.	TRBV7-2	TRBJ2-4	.	TGTGCCAGCACCATCAATGGGGGGAACATTCAGTACTTC	CASTINGGNIQYF
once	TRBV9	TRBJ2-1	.	TGTGCCAGCAGCGTGACCGGGAGCTCCTACAATGAGCAGTTCTTC	CASSVTGSSYNEQFF
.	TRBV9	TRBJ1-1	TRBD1	TGTGCCAGCAGCCTCGGGGGCAGGGGGAGCACTGAAGCTTTCTTT	CASSLGGRGSTEAFF
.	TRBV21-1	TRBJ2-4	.	TGTGCCAGCAGCAAAGACCGACTTTGGCGGGAAGCCAAAAACATTCAGTACTTC	CASSKDRLWREAKNIQYF
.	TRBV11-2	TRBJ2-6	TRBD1	TGTGCCAGCAGCTTAGCTGGGCCAGGGGGCTCTGGGGCCAACGTCCTGACTTTC	CASSLAGPGGSGANVLTF
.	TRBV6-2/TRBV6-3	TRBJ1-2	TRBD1	TGTGCCAGCAGTTACTCACCCGACAGGGGCTATGGCTACACCTTC	CASSYSPDRGYGYTF
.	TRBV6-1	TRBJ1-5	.	TGTGCCAGCAGAAAGGATAGCAATCAGCCCCAGCATTTT	CASRKDSNQPQHF
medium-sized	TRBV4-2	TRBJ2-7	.	TGTGCCAGCAGCCAGGCTACTACCTACGAGCAGTACTTC	CASSQATTYEQYF
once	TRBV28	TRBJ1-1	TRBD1	TGTGCCAGCAGTTTTGAGACAGGGGGCACTGAAGCTTTCTTT	CASSFETGGTEAFF
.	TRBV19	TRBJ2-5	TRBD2	TGTGCCAGTAGTACCGGGACTAGCGGGGGGAGAGAGACCCAGTACTTC	CASSTGTSGGRETQYF
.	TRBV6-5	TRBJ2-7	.	TGTGCCAGCAGTTACCTGGGCTCCTACGAGCAGTACTTC	CASSYLGSYEQYF
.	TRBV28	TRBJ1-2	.	TGTGCCAGCAGTTTCTCTGGGTTCTATGGCTACACCTTC	CASSFSGFYGYTF
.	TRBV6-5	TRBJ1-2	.	TGTGCCAGCAGACCCCACACAGGGCTGGGCTACACCTTC	CASRPHTGLGYTF
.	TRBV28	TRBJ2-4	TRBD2	TGTGCCAGCAGTTTCGGGGGAGGGCTAGCCAAAAACATTCAGTACTTC	CASSFGGGLAKNIQYF
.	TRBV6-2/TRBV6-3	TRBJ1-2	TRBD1	TGTGCCAGCAGTCTCGTCAGGGGGCTCGATGGCTACACCTTC	CASSLVRGLDGYTF
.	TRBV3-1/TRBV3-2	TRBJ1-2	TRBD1	TGTGCCAGCAGCCGCCTACAGGGGGTGTATGGCTACACCTTC	CASSRLQGVYGYTF
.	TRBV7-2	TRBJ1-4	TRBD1	TGTGCCAGCAGCCGGACAGGGGCAAATGAAAAACTGTTTTTT	CASSRTGANEKLFF
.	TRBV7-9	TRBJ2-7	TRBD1	TGTGCCAGCAGCCTAGACGAGGGGGCAGGCGAGCAGTACTTC	CASSLDEGAGEQYF